This T cell receptor (beta chain) is drawn from a study of T cells in localized non-small cell lung cancer. General study results and limits: The appearance of a median 57 of the top 100 tumor clones was seen in adjacent lung.

About this clone: The antigen remains unidentified.

Germline CDR1 is SGHDT and CDR2 is YYEEEE. The CDR3 spans 16 residues. Between the trimmed V and J ends, which lost 4 bases and 0 bases, there was a span of 17 bases. This table comes from immunoSEQ multiplex PCR, and its TCRdb copy is limited to in-frame clones, with some not included. In the table there are around 21,000 clones, approximately 90% of which are singletons. The sample was peripheral blood, taken before any cancer treatment. The chain couples TRBV5-6 to TRBJ2-7; perhaps TRBD1 as D (6 bases). The clonotype was recovered from a male donor aged 60 or over with stage I squamous cell lung carcinoma. CDR3 protein: CASSTSTGMHSYEQYF. DNA of the CDR3: TGTGCCAGCAGCACCTCAACAGGGATGCACTCCTACGAGCAGTACTTC. Full variable domain (remainder filled in from reference TRBV5-6 and TRBJ2-7): DAGVTQSPTHLIKTRGQQVTLRCSPKSGHDTVSWYQQALGQGPQFIFQYYEEEERQRGNFPDRFSGHQFPNYSSELNVNALLLGDSALYLCASSTSTGMHSYEQYFGPGTRLTVT.